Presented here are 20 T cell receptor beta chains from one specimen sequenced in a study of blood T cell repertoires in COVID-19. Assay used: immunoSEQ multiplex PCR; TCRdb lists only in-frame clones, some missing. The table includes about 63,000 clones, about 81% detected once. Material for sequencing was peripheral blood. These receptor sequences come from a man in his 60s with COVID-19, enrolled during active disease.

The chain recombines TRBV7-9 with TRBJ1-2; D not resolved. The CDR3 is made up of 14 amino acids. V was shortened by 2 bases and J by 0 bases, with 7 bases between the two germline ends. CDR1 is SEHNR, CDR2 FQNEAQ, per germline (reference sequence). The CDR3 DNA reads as TGTGCCAGCAGCTTATCCGGAGCTAACTATGGCTACACCTTC. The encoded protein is CASSLSGANYGYTF.

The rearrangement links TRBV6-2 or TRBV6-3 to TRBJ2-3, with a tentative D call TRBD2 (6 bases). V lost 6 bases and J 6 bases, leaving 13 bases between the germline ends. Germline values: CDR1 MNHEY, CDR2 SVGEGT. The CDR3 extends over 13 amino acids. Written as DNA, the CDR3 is TGTGCCAGCAGCCCCCTGACTAGGGATACGCAGTATTTT. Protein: CASSPLTRDTQYF.

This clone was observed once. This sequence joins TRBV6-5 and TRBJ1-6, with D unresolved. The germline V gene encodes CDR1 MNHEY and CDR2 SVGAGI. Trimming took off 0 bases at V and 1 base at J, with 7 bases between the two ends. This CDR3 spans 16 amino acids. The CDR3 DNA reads TGTGCCAGCAGTTACTCGAGGGTTTCCTATAATTCACCCCTCCACTTT. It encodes CASSYSRVSYNSPLHF.

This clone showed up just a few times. DNA of the CDR3: TGTGCCAGCAGTTACTCCAGGGGGCGCTCACCCCTCCACTTT. Its protein is CASSYSRGRSPLHF. The V and J genes are TRBV6-5 and TRBJ1-6, with 8 nucleotides matching TRBD1. The germline gives CDR1 MNHEY, CDR2 SVGAGI. V lost 0 bases to trimming and J lost 10 bases; unmatched junction nucleotides: 2. This CDR3 is 14 amino acids long.

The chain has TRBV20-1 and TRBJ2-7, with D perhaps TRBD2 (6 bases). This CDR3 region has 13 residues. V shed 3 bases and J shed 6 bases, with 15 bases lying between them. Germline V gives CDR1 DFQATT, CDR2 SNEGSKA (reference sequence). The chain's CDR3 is CSASQGGNGEQYF. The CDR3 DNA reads TGCAGTGCTAGTCAAGGAGGGAACGGCGAGCAGTACTTC.

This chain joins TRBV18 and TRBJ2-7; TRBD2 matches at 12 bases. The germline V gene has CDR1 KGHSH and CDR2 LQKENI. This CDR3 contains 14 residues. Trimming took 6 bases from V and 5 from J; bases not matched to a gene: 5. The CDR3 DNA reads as TGTGCCAGCTCTCAGACTAGCGGGAGTCACGAGCAGTACTTC. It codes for CASSQTSGSHEQYF.

The CDR3 sequence: CASSEAFLAKDTQYF. The CDR3 nucleotides are TGTGCCAGCAGTGAAGCGTTCCTAGCCAAAGATACGCAGTATTTT. The rearrangement joins TRBV6-1 to TRBJ2-3, with a tentative D call TRBD2 (5 bases). The CDR3 spans 15 residues. Germline loops: CDR1 MNHNS, CDR2 SASEGT. The V and J ends lost 0 bases and 5 bases respectively, with 12 bases between them.

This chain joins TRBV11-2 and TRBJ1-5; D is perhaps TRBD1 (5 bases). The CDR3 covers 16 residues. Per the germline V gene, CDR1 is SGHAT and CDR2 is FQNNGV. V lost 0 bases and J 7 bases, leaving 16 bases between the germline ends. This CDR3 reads CASSLDQKGAGQPQHF. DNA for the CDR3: TGTGCCAGCAGCTTAGATCAAAAGGGCGCAGGGCAGCCCCAGCATTTT.

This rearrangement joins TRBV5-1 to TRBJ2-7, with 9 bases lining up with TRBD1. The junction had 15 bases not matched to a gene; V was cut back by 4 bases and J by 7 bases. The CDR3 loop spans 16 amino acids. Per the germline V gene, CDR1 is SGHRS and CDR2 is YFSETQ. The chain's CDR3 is CASSNGLTGTGWEQYF. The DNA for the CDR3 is TGCGCCAGCAGCAATGGCCTTACCGGGACAGGGTGGGAGCAGTACTTC.

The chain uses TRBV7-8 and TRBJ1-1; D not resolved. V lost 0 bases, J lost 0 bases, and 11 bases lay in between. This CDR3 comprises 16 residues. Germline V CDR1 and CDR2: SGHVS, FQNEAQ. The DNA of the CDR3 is TGTGCCAGCAGCTTAGCGCAGGTCAGCATGAACACTGAAGCTTTCTTT. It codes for CASSLAQVSMNTEAFF.

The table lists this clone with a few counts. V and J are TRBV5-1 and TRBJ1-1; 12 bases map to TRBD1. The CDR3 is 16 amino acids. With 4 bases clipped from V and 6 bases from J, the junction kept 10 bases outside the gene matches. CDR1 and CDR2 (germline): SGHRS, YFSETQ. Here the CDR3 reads CASSEVPGTGGAEAFF. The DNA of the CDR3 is TGCGCCAGCAGCGAGGTACCCGGGACAGGGGGCGCTGAAGCTTTCTTT.

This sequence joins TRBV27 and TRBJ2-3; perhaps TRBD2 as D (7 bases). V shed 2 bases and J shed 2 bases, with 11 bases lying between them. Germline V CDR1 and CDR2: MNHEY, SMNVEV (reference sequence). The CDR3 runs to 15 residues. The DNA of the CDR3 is TGTGCCAGCAGTTTAACCGGGGGGCCCACAGATACGCAGTATTTT. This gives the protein CASSLTGGPTDTQYF.

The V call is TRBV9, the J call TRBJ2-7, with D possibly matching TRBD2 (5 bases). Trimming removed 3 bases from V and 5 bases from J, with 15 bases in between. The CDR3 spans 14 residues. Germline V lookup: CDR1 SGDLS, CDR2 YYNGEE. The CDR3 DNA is TGTGCCAGCAGCGGATTACTAGGTTCCCACGAGCAGTACTTC. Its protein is CASSGLLGSHEQYF.

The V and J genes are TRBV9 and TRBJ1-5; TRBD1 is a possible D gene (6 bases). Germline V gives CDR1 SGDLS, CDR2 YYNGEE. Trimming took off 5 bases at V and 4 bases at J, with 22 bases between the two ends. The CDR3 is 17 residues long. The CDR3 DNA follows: TGTGCCAGCAGGTCCCCAGGGGAAGGAATTGGAAATCAGCCCCAGCATTTT. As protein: CASRSPGEGIGNQPQHF.

The CDR3 DNA sequence: TGTGCCAGCAGCTACACCGGACAGGGATGGGGAAAAAACATTCAGTACTTC. It codes for CASSYTGQGWGKNIQYF. The rearrangement uses TRBV7-9 and TRBJ2-4, with 8 bases aligning to TRBD1. Germline CDR1 SEHNR, CDR2 FQNEAQ (reference sequence). With V trimmed by 4 bases and J by 4 bases, 12 bases remained unmatched. The CDR3 has 17 amino acids.

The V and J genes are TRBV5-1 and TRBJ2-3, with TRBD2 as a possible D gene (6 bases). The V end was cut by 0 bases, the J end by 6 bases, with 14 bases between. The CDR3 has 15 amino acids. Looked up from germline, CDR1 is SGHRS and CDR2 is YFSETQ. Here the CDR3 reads CASSLEGTQGDTQYF. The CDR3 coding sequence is TGCGCCAGCAGCTTGGAAGGGACTCAAGGGGATACGCAGTATTTT.

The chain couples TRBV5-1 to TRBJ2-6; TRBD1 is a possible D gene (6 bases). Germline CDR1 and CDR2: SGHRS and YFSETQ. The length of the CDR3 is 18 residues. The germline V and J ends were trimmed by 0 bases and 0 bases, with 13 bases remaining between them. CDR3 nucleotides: TGCGCCAGCAGCTTGGAGCTGCAGGGGCTCTCTGGGGCCAACGTCCTGACTTTC. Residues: CASSLELQGLSGANVLTF.

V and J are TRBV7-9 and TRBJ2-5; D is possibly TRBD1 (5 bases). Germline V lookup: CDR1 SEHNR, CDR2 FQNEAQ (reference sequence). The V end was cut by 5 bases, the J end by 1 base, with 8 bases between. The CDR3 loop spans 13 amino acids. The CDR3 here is CASSPDTQETQYF. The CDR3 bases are TGTGCCAGCAGCCCGGACACCCAAGAGACCCAGTACTTC.

This CDR3 is CASSLVGREGAFF. The CDR3 DNA sequence: TGTGCCAGCAGCTTAGTTGGCAGGGAAGGAGCTTTCTTT. The chain joins TRBV13 to TRBJ1-1, with a tentative D call TRBD1 (5 bases). Trimming took off 1 base at V and 10 bases at J, with 13 bases between the two ends. This CDR3 has 13 amino acids. The germline V gene encodes CDR1 PRHDT and CDR2 FYEKMQ (reference sequence). The full variable domain, in which reference TRBV13 and TRBJ1-1 provide the parts outside the CDR3, is AAGVIQSPRHLIKEKRETATLKCYPIPRHDTVYWYQQGPGQDPQFLISFYEKMQSDKGSIPDRFSAQQFSDYHSELNMSSLELGDSALYFCASSLVGREGAFFGQGTRLTVV.

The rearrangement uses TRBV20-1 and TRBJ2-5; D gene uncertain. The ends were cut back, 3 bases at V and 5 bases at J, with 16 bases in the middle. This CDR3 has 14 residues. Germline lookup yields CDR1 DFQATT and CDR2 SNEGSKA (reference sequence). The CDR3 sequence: CSASRSDEAETQYF. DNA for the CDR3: TGCAGTGCTAGTCGGTCGGATGAGGCCGAGACCCAGTACTTC.